One and the same sample provided the 30 T cell receptor beta chains below, sequenced in a study of Graves' ophthalmopathy and Graves' hyperthyroidism. RNA served as the template for amplifying TCR beta CDR3 regions. HTBI-primed RT-PCR formed the first round, and a multiplex PCR formed the second. TCRdb ran MiXCR on the multiplex PCR reads and lists one entry per CDR3 protein. Counted here are some 520,000 distinct CDR3 sequences, 14% occurring once; the ten biggest clones make up around 9.8%. Sequenced input: blood. These receptors came from a woman under 40 with Graves' ophthalmopathy.

A note on this clonotype: Being one base from a much bigger clone, this may be a read error. This chain connects TRBV19 to TRBJ1-2; maybe TRBD1 (6 bases). The germline CDR1 and CDR2 sequences are LNHDA and SQIVND (reference sequence). The CDR3 consists of 14 residues. CDR3: CATSPQQGVGGYTF. CDR3 bases: TGTGCCACTAGTCCCCAACAGGGCGTAGGCGGCTACACCTTC.

This clonotype was seen ten or more times. DNA of the CDR3: TGTGCCAGCAGCTTGCGAGCGGGAGTGAAAATCTACGAGCAGTACTTC. Amino acid sequence: CASSLRAGVKIYEQYF. The chain is built from TRBV5-6 and TRBJ2-7, with 8 bases fitting TRBD2. V shed 1 base and J 3 bases; nucleotides not matched to a gene: 9. Per the germline V gene, CDR1 is SGHDT and CDR2 is YYEEEE. There are 16 residues in the CDR3. The full variable domain, with the rest looked up from reference TRBV5-6 and TRBJ2-7, is DAGVTQSPTHLIKTRGQQVTLRCSPKSGHDTVSWYQQALGQGPQFIFQYYEEEERQRGNFPDRFSGHQFPNYSSELNVNALLLGDSALYLCASSLRAGVKIYEQYFGPGTRLTVT.

In its sample, this clonotype was seen many times. The chain is built from TRBV20-1 and TRBJ1-5; a weak D match, TRBD1 (6 bases). The CDR3 loop spans 16 amino acids. CDR1 and CDR2 from the germline V gene are DFQATT and SNEGSKA (reference sequence). The V gene lost 0 bases and the J gene lost 9 bases, with 21 bases spanning the gap. The DNA of the CDR3 is TGCAGTGCTAGAGATTCTCTTGGGGGCCTCCCAGTGCCCCAGCATTTT. Translation gives CSARDSLGGLPVPQHF.

Many counts were recorded for this clonotype. V usage is TRBV6-5 and J usage is TRBJ2-7, with no clear D. Germline assignment: CDR1 MNHEY and CDR2 SVGAGI. This CDR3 has 16 residues. Trimming left V 4 bases short and J 0 bases short, with 16 bases between. The CDR3 nucleotides are TGTGCCAGCAGTTTACTTGCGTTTGGAAGCTCCTACGAGCAGTACTTC. It codes for CASSLLAFGSSYEQYF.

This clonotype occurred many times. The chain is built from TRBV5-1 and TRBJ2-6; the D gene is possibly TRBD1 (5 bases). The CDR3 is made up of 14 amino acids. Per germline, CDR1 SGHRS and CDR2 YFSETQ. Deletions cut 4 bases from V and 3 bases from J, with 8 bases between. The CDR3 DNA is TGCGCCAGCAGCGTGACAGTTGGGGCCAACGTCCTGACTTTC. Its translation: CASSVTVGANVLTF.

This clonotype was observed many times. This sequence joins TRBV12-3 or TRBV12-4 and TRBJ2-2; 10 bases agree with TRBD2. The ends lost 5 bases at V and 5 bases at J; junction bases unmatched: 11. The CDR3 covers 17 residues. DNA for the CDR3: TGTGCCAGCAGTCTAACCCTAGCGGGGGACAGTACCGGGGAGCTGTTTTTT. Translation gives CASSLTLAGDSTGELFF.

This clonotype was observed many times. The rearrangement links TRBV29-1 to TRBJ2-7; 14 bases agree with TRBD2. After removal of 2 bases from V and 9 bases from J, the junction contained 9 bases not matched to a gene. Germline V gene lookup returns CDR1 SQVTM and CDR2 ANQGSEA. The CDR3 totals 15 residues. For the CDR3, the DNA is TGCAGCGTTGAAAAGGGACTAGCGGGAGTTTTCGGGCAGTACTTC. It yields the protein CSVEKGLAGVFGQYF.

This clonotype showed up many times. V usage is TRBV20-1 and J usage is TRBJ1-3; no definite D call. V was cut by 0 bases and J by 0 bases, with 12 bases left in between. Germline V gene lookup returns CDR1 DFQATT and CDR2 SNEGSKA (reference sequence). This CDR3 is built from 16 residues. The CDR3 DNA reads as TGCAGTGCTAGAGATTTTGGCGGAAGCTCTGGAAACACCATATATTTT. Its translation: CSARDFGGSSGNTIYF.

At least ten counts were recorded for this clonotype. The chain is built from TRBV2 and TRBJ1-2; tentatively, D is TRBD1 (6 bases). The CDR3 covers 16 residues. Germline V gives CDR1 SNHLY, CDR2 FYNNEI. V was shortened by 4 bases and J by 0 bases, with 15 bases between the two germline ends. The chain's CDR3 is CASSGGRQDPNYGYTF. CDR3 bases: TGTGCCAGCAGTGGGGGAAGACAGGACCCTAACTATGGCTACACCTTC. The whole variable domain, filled in from reference TRBV2 and TRBJ1-2, reads EPEVTQTPSHQVTQMGQEVILRCVPISNHLYFYWYRQILGQKVEFLVSFYNNEISEKSEIFDDQFSVERPDGSNFTLKIRSTKLEDSAMYFCASSGGRQDPNYGYTFGSGTRLTVV.

This clonotype was counted at least ten times. This sequence joins TRBV28 and TRBJ1-2, with D hard to call. The length of the CDR3 is 14 residues. The V end was cut by 4 bases, the J end by 7 bases, with 16 bases between. Germline loops: CDR1 MDHEN, CDR2 SYDVKM. CDR3 DNA sequence: TGTGCCAGCAGTTATTTTGCGGGATCGAGTGGCTACACCTTC. It specifies CASSYFAGSSGYTF.

The genes are TRBV6-1 and TRBJ1-3; TRBD1 might be the D (5 bases). With 2 bases removed from V and 0 bases from J, the gap between germline ends came to 11 bases. Per the germline V gene, CDR1 is MNHNS and CDR2 is SASEGT. The CDR3 contains 16 residues. CDR3 coding DNA: TGTGCCAGCAGTGAACCAGCCAGGGCCTCTGGAAACACCATATATTTT. Protein: CASSEPARASGNTIYF.

This clonotype came up many times. The rearrangement joins TRBV6-1 to TRBJ2-7, with D perhaps matching TRBD2 (7 bases). Germline lookup yields CDR1 MNHNS and CDR2 SASEGT. CDR3 size: 12 residues. The V and J ends lost 3 bases and 6 bases respectively, with 9 bases between them. In nucleotides, the CDR3 is TGTGCCAGCAGTGAGAGGGGGGGCGAGCAGTACTTC. Translated: CASSERGGEQYF.

The chain uses TRBV12-3 or TRBV12-4 and TRBJ2-7, with 7 positions matching TRBD1. The V and J ends lost 3 bases and 4 bases, in that order; junction bases with no gene match: 3. There are 13 residues in the CDR3. The DNA for the CDR3 is TGTGCCAGCAGTTTTGGACAGGAATACGAGCAGTACTTC. Protein: CASSFGQEYEQYF.

At least ten counts were recorded for this clonotype. The genes are TRBV6-1 and TRBJ2-1, with 9 bases aligning to TRBD2. Germline assignment: CDR1 MNHNS and CDR2 SASEGT. V shed 6 bases, J shed 9 bases, and the junction held 12 bases outside the gene matches. This CDR3 is 15 amino acids long. CDR3 protein: CASSHEGSGGGEQFF. The CDR3 nucleotides read TGTGCCAGCAGCCACGAGGGTAGCGGGGGAGGTGAGCAGTTCTTC.

This clonotype was detected ten times or more. This chain joins TRBV6-1 and TRBJ2-7; 12 bases line up with TRBD2. The V and J ends lost 6 bases and 6 bases, in that order; junction bases with no gene match: 12. The CDR3 is 16 residues long. Germline CDR1 MNHNS, CDR2 SASEGT. Here the CDR3 DNA reads TGTGCCAGCAGCGAAATTTTACCGGGACTAGCGGGCGAGCAGTACTTC. Translating gives CASSEILPGLAGEQYF.

Ten or more counts support this clonotype. The chain employs TRBV6-8 and TRBJ1-1; 7 bases match TRBD1. After removal of 0 bases from V and 2 bases from J, the junction contained 6 bases not matched to a gene. Germline CDR1 is MNHGY and CDR2 is SAAAGT. The CDR3 sequence is 16 residues long. CDR3 nucleotides: TGTGCCAGCAGTTACTCCAACCGGGACAGCAACACTGAAGCTTTCTTT. Translation: CASSYSNRDSNTEAFF.

This clonotype was seen at least ten times. CDR3 DNA: TGTGCCAGCAGCACCAACACAGGGACCGAGCAGTACTTC. Translated: CASSTNTGTEQYF. The V and J genes are TRBV12-3 or TRBV12-4 and TRBJ2-7; D may be TRBD1 (6 bases). V lost 6 bases to trimming and J lost 6 bases, with 15 bases between them. CDR3 size: 13 residues.

In its sample, this clonotype was seen many times. V is TRBV12-5 and J is TRBJ1-1; D is possibly TRBD1 (6 bases). V lost 5 bases to trimming and J lost 5 bases, with 6 bases between them. From germline, CDR1 is LGHNT and CDR2 FRNRAP. The length of the CDR3 is 11 residues. The CDR3 region has the DNA TGTGCTAGTGGTACAGGGACTGAAGCTTTCTTT. Its protein product is CASGTGTEAFF.

This clonotype was observed a few times. This chain joins TRBV7-2 and TRBJ2-2; 7 positions match TRBD1. Germline trimming cut 5 bases from V and 5 bases from J; bases unmatched to any gene: 8. The CDR3 totals 15 residues. Germline CDR1 is SGHTA and CDR2 is FQGNSA. The chain's CDR3 is CASSPGTVGTGELFF. The DNA for the CDR3 is TGTGCCAGCAGCCCGGGGACAGTGGGTACCGGGGAGCTGTTTTTT. The complete variable domain, with remaining parts taken from reference TRBV7-2 and TRBJ2-2, reads GAGVSQSPSNKVTEKGKDVELRCDPISGHTALYWYRQSLGQGLEFLIYFQGNSAPDKSGLPSDRFSAERTGGSVSTLTIQRTQQEDSAVYLCASSPGTVGTGELFFGEGSRLTVL.

This clonotype was found many times. The chain has TRBV5-1 and TRBJ1-2, with a weak D call TRBD1 (5 bases). CDR1 is SGHRS and CDR2 is YFSETQ in the germline V gene. V was shortened by 0 bases and J by 8 bases, with 17 bases between the two germline ends. This CDR3 is 15 amino acids long. CDR3 residues: CASSLGGTASRGYTF. The CDR3 bases are TGCGCCAGCAGCTTGGGGGGGACGGCCTCGAGGGGCTACACCTTC.

This rearrangement joins TRBV9 to TRBJ1-5; the match to TRBD1 covers 8 bases. CDR3 length: 15 amino acids. With 4 bases clipped from V and 7 bases from J, the junction kept 10 bases outside the gene matches. Per the germline V gene, CDR1 is SGDLS and CDR2 is YYNGEE. The CDR3 DNA is TGTGCCAGCAGCCCCGGGACAGGAGGCAGGCAGCCCCAGCATTTT. It yields the protein CASSPGTGGRQPQHF.

This clonotype was counted ten times or more. The CDR3 DNA follows: TGTGCCAGCAATCCCCGAAGGCGTCTACAAGAGACCCAGTACTTC. It is translated as CASNPRRRLQETQYF. The V call is TRBV12-3 or TRBV12-4, the J call TRBJ2-5; D call uncertain. This CDR3 region has 15 residues. Trimming took 7 bases from V and 2 from J, leaving 17 bases between them.

This clonotype was detected ten times or more. The chain employs TRBV2 and TRBJ2-5; perhaps TRBD1 as D (5 bases). Per the germline V gene, CDR1 is SNHLY and CDR2 is FYNNEI. Trimming took off 3 bases at V and 9 bases at J, with 11 bases between the two ends. The CDR3 sequence is 12 residues long. This chain's CDR3 is CASSDETDSQYF. DNA of the CDR3: TGTGCCAGCAGTGACGAGACAGACTCCCAGTACTTC.

This clonotype has at least ten counts. The chain combines TRBV6-2 or TRBV6-3 with TRBJ1-2; weak D call: TRBD1 (5 bases). The V end lost 10 bases, the J end lost 0 bases, and 33 bases lay between the germline ends. From germline, CDR1 is MNHEY and CDR2 SVGEGT. This CDR3 has 20 residues. DNA for the CDR3: TGTGCCACCCGATGGGGCGAGTCAATCTCCGACGAGATAGCTAACTATGGCTACACCTTC. Its translation is CATRWGESISDEIANYGYTF.

This chain connects TRBV4-3 to TRBJ2-7; the match to TRBD2 covers 11 bases. The V gene's germline CDR1 is LGHNA and CDR2 YSLEER. The trim removed 4 bases at V and 6 bases at J, leaving 11 bases unmatched. This CDR3 is built from 16 residues. CDR3 sequence reads: CASSPTQSLAGGEQYF. CDR3 nucleotides: TGCGCCAGCAGCCCAACCCAGTCCCTAGCGGGAGGCGAGCAGTACTTC.

In this sample, this clonotype turned up many times. This chain joins TRBV29-1 and TRBJ1-1; maybe TRBD1 (6 bases). The germline V gene has CDR1 SQVTM and CDR2 ANQGSEA. V lost 4 bases, J lost 1 base, and 10 bases lay in between. The CDR3 sequence is 13 residues long. The CDR3 DNA follows: TGCAGCGTTGGCAGGGGCCGGAACACTGAAGCTTTCTTT. Translating gives CSVGRGRNTEAFF.

This clonotype occurred many times. This chain connects TRBV11-2 to TRBJ2-7; 11 positions agree with TRBD2. Germline-derived CDR1 and CDR2 are SGHAT and FQNNGV. V lost 5 bases and J lost 6; bases outside the gene matches: 6. This CDR3 is 14 amino acids long. CDR3 loop: CASSPGLAAGEQYF. The CDR3 DNA sequence: TGTGCCAGCAGCCCGGGACTAGCGGCGGGCGAGCAGTACTTC.

Many counts were recorded for this clonotype. V is TRBV6-1 and J is TRBJ2-2, with D tentatively TRBD2 (5 bases). V lost 7 bases, J lost 0 bases, and 9 bases lay in between. This CDR3 spans 14 amino acids. Germline CDR1 is MNHNS and CDR2 is SASEGT. The CDR3 sequence: CASMRASNTGELFF. CDR3 coding DNA: TGTGCCAGCATGAGGGCATCGAACACCGGGGAGCTGTTTTTT.

Many counts were recorded for this clonotype. The rearrangement uses TRBV20-1 and TRBJ2-7; possible D gene TRBD2, 5 bases. Germline V gene data show CDR1 as DFQATT and CDR2 as SNEGSKA (reference sequence). V was shortened by 6 bases and J by 7 bases, with 28 bases between the two germline ends. This CDR3 region has 16 residues. The CDR3 reads CSADEGTTSVVGEQYF. CDR3 DNA: TGCAGTGCCGATGAGGGAACGACATCCGTCGTGGGAGAGCAGTACTTC.

The chain recombines TRBV12-3 or TRBV12-4 with TRBJ1-2, with 7 bases lining up with TRBD1. There are 14 residues in the CDR3. V gave up 7 bases and J gave up 4 bases; unmatched junction bases: 9. The CDR3 DNA is TGTGCCAGCACAGCCAAGGGGGCGGTCTATGGCTACACCTTC. Translation: CASTAKGAVYGYTF.